Shown below are 8 T cell receptor beta chains from a single sample sequenced in a study of cytomegalovirus exposure and HLA in healthy donors. Amplification used 60 Vbeta primers and 13 Jbeta primers. TCRdb's copy holds only in-frame clones and misses some; the assay was immunoSEQ multiplex PCR. The data contain about 180,000 clones, 65% to 80% of them singletons. The sample comprised PBMCs. The source is a woman under 40 in good health and CMV-seropositive.

The rearrangement joins TRBV5-1 to TRBJ2-7, with 10 bases fitting TRBD1. The CDR3 contains 14 residues. With 0 bases clipped from V and 5 bases from J, the junction kept 2 bases outside the gene matches. Germline CDR1 SGHRS, CDR2 YFSETQ. DNA for the CDR3: TGCGCCAGCAGCTTGGAGGGACAGGGGAACGAGCAGTACTTC. Translated: CASSLEGQGNEQYF.

The rearrangement joins TRBV23-1 to TRBJ2-7; TRBD1 aligns across 8 bases. TRBV23-1 is annotated as an ORF whose role is uncertain. The CDR3 has 14 residues. V shed 6 bases, J shed 9 bases, and the junction held 13 bases outside the gene matches. The CDR3 DNA reads as TGCGCCAGCAGCCCGGACAGGGCTTGGCCAGGGCAGTACTTC. This sequence encodes CASSPDRAWPGQYF.

V is TRBV9 and J is TRBJ2-7; TRBD1 matches at 9 bases. Unmatched junction bases numbered 7, after V lost 3 bases and J lost 6 bases. Per the germline V gene, CDR1 is SGDLS and CDR2 is YYNGEE. The CDR3 has 14 residues. CDR3 coding DNA: TGTGCCAGCAGCGGCCTGGGACAGGGCGGCGAGCAGTACTTC. Translating it yields CASSGLGQGGEQYF. Together with reference TRBV9 and TRBJ2-7, the CDR3 gives the full variable domain: DSGVTQTPKHLITATGQRVTLRCSPRSGDLSVYWYQQSLDQGLQFLIQYYNGEERAKGNILERFSAQQFPDLHSELNLSSLELGDSALYFCASSGLGQGGEQYFGPGTRLTVT.

The chain couples TRBV5-4 to TRBJ2-3, with D maybe TRBD1 (7 bases). Germline CDR1 SGHNT, CDR2 YYREEE (reference sequence). V was pared by 1 base and J by 3 bases, with 12 bases between. The CDR3 has 15 amino acids. The CDR3 sequence is CASSLSAGGTDTQYF. As DNA, the CDR3 is TGTGCCAGCAGCTTGTCGGCAGGGGGGACAGATACGCAGTATTTT.

This rearrangement joins TRBV4-3 to TRBJ1-2, with 12 bases matching TRBD1. V trimming: 2 bases; J trimming: 7 bases; junction bases outside the gene matches: 2. Germline V CDR1 and CDR2: LGHNA, YSLEER. CDR3 length: 14 amino acids. The CDR3 bases are TGCGCCAGCAGCCAAAGGGACAGGGGGCTTGGCTACACCTTC. It specifies CASSQRDRGLGYTF.

The V call is TRBV5-8, the J call TRBJ1-1, with D unresolved. V was pared by 3 bases and J by 4 bases, with 16 bases between. The CDR3 length is 15 residues. From germline, CDR1 is SGHTS and CDR2 YDEGEE. CDR3: CASSSTPGPATEAFF. The CDR3 DNA follows: TGTGCCAGCAGCTCTACTCCGGGTCCCGCCACTGAAGCTTTCTTT. The complete variable domain, with remaining parts taken from reference TRBV5-8 and TRBJ1-1, reads EAGVTQSPTHLIKTRGQQATLRCSPISGHTSVYWYQQALGLGLQFLLWYDEGEERNRGNFPPRFSGRQFPNYSSELNVNALELEDSALYLCASSSTPGPATEAFFGQGTRLTVV.

This rearrangement joins TRBV6-5 to TRBJ1-2, with D perhaps TRBD1 (5 bases). The CDR3 is 14 residues long. Germline V gene data show CDR1 as MNHEY and CDR2 as SVGAGI. V was pared by 7 bases and J by 0 bases, with 12 bases between. The CDR3 bases are TGTGCCAGCACCCCCGGGGGAGCTAACTATGGCTACACCTTC. This sequence encodes CASTPGGANYGYTF.

This sequence joins TRBV7-9 and TRBJ1-3; 7 bases are shared with TRBD1. This CDR3 is 16 amino acids long. The junction had 12 bases not matched to a gene; V was cut back by 1 base and J by 9 bases. Germline CDR1 and CDR2: SEHNR and FQNEAQ (reference sequence). The CDR3 spells CASSLGDRLRGGTIYF. CDR3 nucleotide sequence: TGTGCCAGCAGCTTAGGGGACAGACTCAGGGGAGGCACCATATATTTT. Variable domain in full (rest from reference TRBV7-9 and TRBJ1-3): DTGVSQNPRHKITKRGQNVTFRCDPISEHNRLYWYRQTLGQGPEFLTYFQNEAQLEKSRLLSDRFSAERPKGSFSTLEIQRTEQGDSAMYLCASSLGDRLRGGTIYFGEGSWLTVV.